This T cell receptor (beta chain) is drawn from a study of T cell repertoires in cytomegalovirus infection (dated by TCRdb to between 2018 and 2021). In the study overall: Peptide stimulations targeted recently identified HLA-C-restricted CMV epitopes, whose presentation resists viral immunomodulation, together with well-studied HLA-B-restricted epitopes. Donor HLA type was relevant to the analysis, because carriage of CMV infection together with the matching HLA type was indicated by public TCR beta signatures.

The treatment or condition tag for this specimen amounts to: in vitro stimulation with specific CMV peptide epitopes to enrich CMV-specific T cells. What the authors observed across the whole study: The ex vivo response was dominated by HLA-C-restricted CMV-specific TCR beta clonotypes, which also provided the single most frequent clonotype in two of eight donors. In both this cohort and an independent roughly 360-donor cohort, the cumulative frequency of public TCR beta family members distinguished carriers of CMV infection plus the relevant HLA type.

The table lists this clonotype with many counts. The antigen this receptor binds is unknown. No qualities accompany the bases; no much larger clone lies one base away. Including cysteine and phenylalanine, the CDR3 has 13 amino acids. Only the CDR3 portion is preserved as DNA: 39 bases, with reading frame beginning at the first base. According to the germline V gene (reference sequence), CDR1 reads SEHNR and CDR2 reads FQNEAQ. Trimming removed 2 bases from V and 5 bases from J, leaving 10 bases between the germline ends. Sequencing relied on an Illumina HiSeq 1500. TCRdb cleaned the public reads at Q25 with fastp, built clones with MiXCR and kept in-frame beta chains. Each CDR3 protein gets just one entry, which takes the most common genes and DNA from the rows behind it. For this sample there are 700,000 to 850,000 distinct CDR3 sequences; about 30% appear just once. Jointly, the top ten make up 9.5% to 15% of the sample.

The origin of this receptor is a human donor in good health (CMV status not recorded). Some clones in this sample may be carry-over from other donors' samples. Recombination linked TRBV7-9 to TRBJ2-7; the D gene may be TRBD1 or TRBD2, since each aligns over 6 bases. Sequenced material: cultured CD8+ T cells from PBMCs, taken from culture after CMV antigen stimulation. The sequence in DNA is TGTGCCAGCAGCTTAAGGGGGGACGACGAGCAGTACTTC. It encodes CASSLRGDDEQYF.